This T cell receptor (beta chain) was documented in a study of lymphopenia after photon versus proton radiotherapy. Generated by immunoSEQ multiplex PCR, the TCRdb table keeps only in-frame clones and is missing some. This sample has 7,500 to 9,500 clones, with approximately 91% found just once. Germline V lookup: CDR1 MRHNA, CDR2 SNTAGT. The length of the CDR3 is 17 residues. Trimming took 8 bases from V and 4 from J; bases not matched to a gene: 17. V and J are TRBV6-4 and TRBJ2-1, with 7 bases lining up with TRBD2. Sample: peripheral blood, taken from a patient treated with photon-based radiotherapy. The TCR sequence derives from a woman in her 70s with pancreatic cancer. DNA for the CDR3: TGTGCCAGCGGGGGGTTGCTGGCGGGAGTTACTTACAATGAGCAGTTCTTC. This gives the protein CASGGLLAGVTYNEQFF.